This TCR beta chain originates from a study of beta chain features in type 1 diabetes. This clone was seen a handful of times. Its cognate antigen is unknown. Per the germline V gene, CDR1 is SGHDN and CDR2 is FVKESK. Trimming cost V 1 base and J 2 bases; bases outside gene matches: 6. This CDR3 contains 16 residues. The entirety of the isolated RNA underwent reverse transcription, so expressed TCRB transcripts were sequenced. Generated by immunoSEQ multiplex PCR, the TCRdb table keeps only in-frame clones and is missing some. The profile covers about 370,000 clones, with roughly 16% appearing a single time and approximately 0.02% taken by the ten largest. Whole-study results and caveats: PCR could preferentially amplify shorter templates, alike in patients and controls. For Type 1 diabetes patients, all four CD4+ subsets carried TCRB CDR3s that were moderately but significantly shorter.

The receptor's source is a woman aged 18-30 years in good health. Sequencing was performed on naive CD4+ T cells from blood. The V and J genes are TRBV14 and TRBJ2-3; 7 bases align to TRBD2. The DNA for the CDR3 is TGTGCCAGCAGCCAAGGGCTAGCGGTTAACACAGATACGCAGTATTTT. This gives the protein CASSQGLAVNTDTQYF.